These T cell receptor beta chains were read from a single sample in a study of OX40 agonist ivuxolimab in advanced cancers. TCRdb's table, derived via immunoSEQ multiplex PCR, lists solely in-frame clones and lacks some. The data contain more than 60,000 clones, approximately 94% of them seen just once; the ten biggest clones take up about 15%. The sequencing here drew on CD4+ or CD8+ T cells sorted from blood, taken in a trial of the OX40 agonist ivuxolimab. These receptors were taken from an adult with an advanced solid tumor such as melanoma, head and neck, liver or kidney cancer. Each CDR3 is given with its conserved first and last residue. A D gene is named only where the DNA matches it firmly. Not every row has a clone size; where given, it reads once, few, many or a size class.

CDR3 length: 15
clone size: -
J gene: TRBJ1-5
V gene: TRBV11-1
D gene: -
CDR3 DNA: TGTGCCAGCAGTTGGAACCAGGGACGAGATCAGCCCCAGCATTTT
CDR3 protein: CASSWNQGRDQPQHF

CDR3 length: 18
clone size: -
J gene: TRBJ1-2
V gene: TRBV4-1
D gene: TRBD1
CDR3 DNA: TGCGCCAGCAGCCACTCGACGTCCGGGACAGGGGCGCAGGATGGCTACACCTTC
CDR3 protein: CASSHSTSGTGAQDGYTF

CDR3 length: 14
clone size: -
J gene: TRBJ2-1
V gene: TRBV7-9
D gene: TRBD2
CDR3 DNA: TGTGCCACCCGGGCTAGCGGGAGTTACAATGAGCAGTTCTTC
CDR3 protein: CATRASGSYNEQFF

CDR3 length: 19
clone size: -
J gene: TRBJ2-1
V gene: TRBV7-8
D gene: -
CDR3 DNA: TGTGCCAGCAGCTTAGCGCCAGGGTTGGCGGGGAGCTCCTACAATGAGCAGTTCTTC
CDR3 protein: CASSLAPGLAGSSYNEQFF

CDR3 length: 14
clone size: -
J gene: TRBJ1-1
V gene: TRBV11-2
D gene: -
CDR3 DNA: TGTGCCAGCAGCTTAGTCTGGGGGAACACTGAAGCTTTCTTT
CDR3 protein: CASSLVWGNTEAFF

CDR3 length: 15
clone size: -
J gene: TRBJ2-1
V gene: TRBV4-1
D gene: TRBD2
CDR3 DNA: TGCGCCAGCAGCCCTCGACTAGCGGGAGAAGGTGAGCAGTTCTTC
CDR3 protein: CASSPRLAGEGEQFF

CDR3 length: 14
clone size: once
J gene: TRBJ2-7
V gene: TRBV19
D gene: TRBD1
CDR3 DNA: TGTGCCAGTAGTCCCGGGACAGGGTATAACGAGCAGTACTTC
CDR3 protein: CASSPGTGYNEQYF

CDR3 length: 16
clone size: -
J gene: TRBJ2-2
V gene: TRBV9
D gene: TRBD2
CDR3 DNA: TGTGCCAGCAGCGCCCTAGCGGGAGAGGCCACCGGGGAGCTGTTTTTT
CDR3 protein: CASSALAGEATGELFF

CDR3 length: 18
clone size: once
J gene: TRBJ1-5
V gene: TRBV4-1
D gene: -
CDR3 DNA: TGCGCCAGCAGCCAGGCTGACGTTCCGGGGTATAGCAATCAGCCCCAGCATTTT
CDR3 protein: CASSQADVPGYSNQPQHF

CDR3 length: 15
clone size: once
J gene: TRBJ1-2
V gene: TRBV7-6
D gene: -
CDR3 DNA: TGTGCCAGCAGCTGGGGTAACGGTCCTAACTATGGCTACACCTTC
CDR3 protein: CASSWGNGPNYGYTF

CDR3 length: 16
clone size: -
J gene: TRBJ1-5
V gene: TRBV5-5
D gene: -
CDR3 DNA: TGTGCCAGCAGCTTGTCAGGGGCCGGTGGCAATCAGCCCCAGCATTTT
CDR3 protein: CASSLSGAGGNQPQHF

CDR3 length: 14
clone size: -
J gene: TRBJ2-1
V gene: TRBV7-6
D gene: -
CDR3 DNA: TGTGCCAGCAGCGGCGGCCGGCCCTTTGATGAGCAGTTCTTC
CDR3 protein: CASSGGRPFDEQFF

CDR3 length: 14
clone size: once
J gene: TRBJ2-7
V gene: TRBV29-1
D gene: TRBD1
CDR3 DNA: TGCAGCGTTGAACTGGCAGGGGGATTCTACGAGCAGTACTTC
CDR3 protein: CSVELAGGFYEQYF

CDR3 length: 15
clone size: -
J gene: TRBJ1-1
V gene: TRBV6-1
D gene: -
CDR3 DNA: TGTGCCAGCCTTCGTTGGGGGGCCATGAACACTGAAGCTTTCTTT
CDR3 protein: CASLRWGAMNTEAFF

CDR3 length: 15
clone size: -
J gene: TRBJ2-7
V gene: TRBV9
D gene: TRBD2
CDR3 DNA: TGTGCCAGCAGCCCGTTCGGGACTAGTAGCTACGAGCAGTACTTC
CDR3 protein: CASSPFGTSSYEQYF

CDR3 length: 15
clone size: -
J gene: TRBJ2-1
V gene: TRBV9
D gene: TRBD2
CDR3 DNA: TGTGCCAGCAGCGTAGCGGGGGGCTCCTACAATGAGCAGTTCTTC
CDR3 protein: CASSVAGGSYNEQFF

CDR3 length: 12
clone size: -
J gene: TRBJ2-7
V gene: TRBV7-9
D gene: -
CDR3 DNA: TGTGCCAGCAGCCCCGACCTAGGCGAGCAGTACTTC
CDR3 protein: CASSPDLGEQYF

CDR3 length: 16
clone size: once
J gene: TRBJ1-5
V gene: TRBV9
D gene: TRBD1
CDR3 DNA: TGTGCCAGCAGCGACGTAGCCGCAGGGGGCAGCCAGCCCCAGCATTTT
CDR3 protein: CASSDVAAGGSQPQHF

CDR3 length: 17
clone size: -
J gene: TRBJ2-2
V gene: TRBV7-9
D gene: TRBD1
CDR3 DNA: TGTGCCAGCAGCTCGCCGAGGGACAGCCAGAACACCGGGGAGCTGTTTTTT
CDR3 protein: CASSSPRDSQNTGELFF

CDR3 length: 16
clone size: -
J gene: TRBJ1-1
V gene: TRBV5-1
D gene: TRBD1
CDR3 DNA: TGCGCCAGCAGCTTGGCCCGGCAGGGGGTACACACTGAAGCTTTCTTT
CDR3 protein: CASSLARQGVHTEAFF

CDR3 length: 15
clone size: -
J gene: TRBJ2-1
V gene: TRBV7-8
D gene: -
CDR3 DNA: TGTGCCAGCAGCTTAGGGTCAGTTTTCTACAATGAGCAGTTCTTC
CDR3 protein: CASSLGSVFYNEQFF

CDR3 length: 11
clone size: -
J gene: TRBJ2-7
V gene: TRBV29-1
D gene: -
CDR3 DNA: TGCAGCGTTCAAGTTACCTACGAGCAGTACTTC
CDR3 protein: CSVQVTYEQYF

CDR3 length: 13
clone size: -
J gene: TRBJ2-7
V gene: TRBV7-2
D gene: -
CDR3 DNA: TGTGCCAGCAGCCCTAGAGGAGGCTACGAGCAGTACTTC
CDR3 protein: CASSPRGGYEQYF

CDR3 length: 15
clone size: -
J gene: TRBJ1-4
V gene: TRBV27
D gene: -
CDR3 DNA: TGTGCCAGCAGTTTACGCAGGGACGTAGGGGAAAAACTGTTTTTT
CDR3 protein: CASSLRRDVGEKLFF

CDR3 length: 15
clone size: -
J gene: TRBJ1-1
V gene: TRBV4-1
D gene: -
CDR3 DNA: TGCGCCAGCAGCCACCAGGGACGGTTGAACACTGAAGCTTTCTTT
CDR3 protein: CASSHQGRLNTEAFF

CDR3 length: 14
clone size: -
J gene: TRBJ2-4
V gene: TRBV30
D gene: -
CDR3 DNA: TGTGCCTGGAGCACTCTCCTAGCCAAAAACATTCAGTACTTC
CDR3 protein: CAWSTLLAKNIQYF

CDR3 length: 15
clone size: -
J gene: TRBJ2-7
V gene: TRBV4-3
D gene: TRBD2
CDR3 DNA: TGCGCCAGCAGCCCTGGACTAGCGGGAACCTACGAGCAGTACTTC
CDR3 protein: CASSPGLAGTYEQYF

CDR3 length: 16
clone size: -
J gene: TRBJ2-5
V gene: TRBV11-2
D gene: -
CDR3 DNA: TGTGCCAGCAGCTTAGCCGGTAGGGGAGTCCAAGAGACCCAGTACTTC
CDR3 protein: CASSLAGRGVQETQYF

CDR3 length: 17
clone size: -
J gene: TRBJ2-7
V gene: TRBV14
D gene: TRBD2
CDR3 DNA: TGTGCCAGCAGCCTAGGACTAGCGGGAGTCCCCTCCTACGAGCAGTACTTC
CDR3 protein: CASSLGLAGVPSYEQYF

CDR3 length: 17
clone size: -
J gene: TRBJ1-6
V gene: TRBV9
D gene: -
CDR3 DNA: TGTGCCAGCAGCGTGGACCCAGGCGGCTCCTATAATTCACCCCTCCACTTT
CDR3 protein: CASSVDPGGSYNSPLHF

CDR3 length: 18
clone size: -
J gene: TRBJ2-7
V gene: TRBV21-1
D gene: -
CDR3 DNA: TGTGCCAGCAGCATAGAGGTACTACAGGGGTATGAGAACTACGAGCAGTACTTC
CDR3 protein: CASSIEVLQGYENYEQYF

CDR3 length: 14
clone size: -
J gene: TRBJ1-6
V gene: TRBV7-9
D gene: -
CDR3 DNA: TGTGCCAGCAGCTCCGATAAGGGGACCTCACCCCTCCACTTT
CDR3 protein: CASSSDKGTSPLHF

CDR3 length: 15
clone size: -
J gene: TRBJ1-5
V gene: TRBV27
D gene: -
CDR3 DNA: TGTGCCAGCACCCAGGGGAGGGAAGGCAATCAGCCCCAGCATTTT
CDR3 protein: CASTQGREGNQPQHF

CDR3 length: 14
clone size: -
J gene: TRBJ1-4
V gene: TRBV7-9
D gene: -
CDR3 DNA: TGTGCCAGCAGCTTACTCCAGGGACGAGAAAAACTGTTTTTT
CDR3 protein: CASSLLQGREKLFF

CDR3 length: 15
clone size: -
J gene: TRBJ2-7
V gene: TRBV19
D gene: TRBD2
CDR3 DNA: TGTGCCAGTACCCCCGGGACTAGCGGAATCTACGAGCAGTACTTC
CDR3 protein: CASTPGTSGIYEQYF

CDR3 length: 15
clone size: -
J gene: TRBJ2-5
V gene: TRBV15
D gene: -
CDR3 DNA: TGTGCCACCAGCAGAGTAAATCCGACCCCGGGGACCCAGTACTTC
CDR3 protein: CATSRVNPTPGTQYF

CDR3 length: 13
clone size: -
J gene: TRBJ2-2
V gene: TRBV6-5
D gene: -
CDR3 DNA: TGTGCCAGCAGTTCATCTAGACCCGGGGAGCTGTTTTTT
CDR3 protein: CASSSSRPGELFF

CDR3 length: 14
clone size: few
J gene: TRBJ1-5
V gene: TRBV5-1
D gene: TRBD1
CDR3 DNA: TGCGCCAGCAGCGTCGGGACAGGGGACCAGCCCCAGCATTTT
CDR3 protein: CASSVGTGDQPQHF

CDR3 length: 15
clone size: -
J gene: TRBJ1-4
V gene: TRBV11-2
D gene: -
CDR3 DNA: TGTGCCAGCAGCTTAGTGGGGACTTTGGTGGAAAAACTGTTTTTT
CDR3 protein: CASSLVGTLVEKLFF

CDR3 length: 15
clone size: once
J gene: TRBJ2-7
V gene: TRBV27
D gene: -
CDR3 DNA: TGTGCCAGCAGTCCGGAGACGGGTACGGGGTACGAGCAGTACTTC
CDR3 protein: CASSPETGTGYEQYF

CDR3 length: 16
clone size: -
J gene: TRBJ1-2
V gene: TRBV27
D gene: TRBD1
CDR3 DNA: TGTGCCAGCAGTCATCGGACAGGGGGACTTGGGTATGGCTACACCTTC
CDR3 protein: CASSHRTGGLGYGYTF

CDR3 length: 16
clone size: -
J gene: TRBJ2-3
V gene: TRBV28
D gene: -
CDR3 DNA: TGTGCCAGCAGTTCACCCAGCCGGGACCGCACAGATACGCAGTATTTT
CDR3 protein: CASSSPSRDRTDTQYF

CDR3 length: 14
clone size: once
J gene: TRBJ1-2
V gene: TRBV6-4
D gene: -
CDR3 DNA: TGTGCCAGCAGCGAAGGATGGGGCACATATGGCTACACCTTC
CDR3 protein: CASSEGWGTYGYTF

CDR3 length: 16
clone size: -
J gene: TRBJ1-2
V gene: TRBV18
D gene: -
CDR3 DNA: TGTGCCAGCTCACCACCGAGCCCGTATTCTAACTATGGCTACACCTTC
CDR3 protein: CASSPPSPYSNYGYTF

CDR3 length: 14
clone size: -
J gene: TRBJ2-7
V gene: TRBV27
D gene: -
CDR3 DNA: TGTGCCAGCGGCAAAGACTGGCGCTCCTACGAGCAGTACTTC
CDR3 protein: CASGKDWRSYEQYF

CDR3 length: 14
clone size: -
J gene: TRBJ1-2
V gene: TRBV4-2
D gene: TRBD1
CDR3 DNA: TGTGCCAGCAGCCAGTCTACAGGGGTAGGGGGCTACACCTTC
CDR3 protein: CASSQSTGVGGYTF

CDR3 length: 13
clone size: -
J gene: TRBJ2-7
V gene: TRBV6-5
D gene: TRBD1
CDR3 DNA: TGTGCCAGCAGTTACAGAAACAGGGGCGAGCAGTACTTC
CDR3 protein: CASSYRNRGEQYF

CDR3 length: 15
clone size: -
J gene: TRBJ2-7
V gene: TRBV6-5
D gene: -
CDR3 DNA: TGTGCCAGCAGTTACGGAGGGCTGAATCCCTACGAGCAGTACTTC
CDR3 protein: CASSYGGLNPYEQYF

CDR3 length: 14
clone size: -
J gene: TRBJ1-5
V gene: TRBV7-9
D gene: -
CDR3 DNA: TGTGCCAGCAGCTCCGCCAGGGCCGCGCAGCCCCAGCATTTT
CDR3 protein: CASSSARAAQPQHF

CDR3 length: 15
clone size: -
J gene: TRBJ2-7
V gene: TRBV4-1
D gene: TRBD2
CDR3 DNA: TGCGCCAGCAGCCACTTAGCGGGAGCGGCCTACGAGCAGTACTTC
CDR3 protein: CASSHLAGAAYEQYF

CDR3 length: 17
clone size: -
J gene: TRBJ2-1
V gene: TRBV7-3
D gene: -
CDR3 DNA: TGTGCCAGCAGCTTGGGGCCACAATCGAGCTCCTACAATGAGCAGTTCTTC
CDR3 protein: CASSLGPQSSSYNEQFF

CDR3 length: 20
clone size: -
J gene: TRBJ2-3
V gene: TRBV4-3
D gene: TRBD1
CDR3 DNA: TGCGCCAGCAGCCAAGAGGGGCCGGGACAGGGATGGGGTACGGCAGATACGCAGTATTTT
CDR3 protein: CASSQEGPGQGWGTADTQYF

CDR3 length: 15
clone size: -
J gene: TRBJ2-7
V gene: TRBV5-6
D gene: TRBD1
CDR3 DNA: TGTGCCAGCAGCCGTGGGACAGGGAATTCCTACGAGCAGTACTTC
CDR3 protein: CASSRGTGNSYEQYF